A selection of T cell receptor beta chains follows, all from one sample in a study of blood T cell repertoires in COVID-19. Measured with immunoSEQ multiplex PCR; TCRdb has only the in-frame clones, and not every one. This repertoire shows 200,000 to 250,000 clones, approximately 83% found once; its top ten account for 1.5% to 2%. Specimen: peripheral blood. Receptor source: a man under 40 who had recovered from COVID-19. CDR3s include the opening cysteine and the closing phenylalanine or tryptophan. The order of the fields is CDR3 length, J gene, D gene, V gene, clone size, CDR3 protein, CDR3 DNA. D genes are given only for firm matches. Expanded clones are given a class, and other clones once, few, many or no size at all.

>14|TRBJ2-1|-|TRBV7-3|-
CASSPGVSYNEQFF
TGTGCCAGCAGCCCGGGGGTCTCCTACAATGAGCAGTTCTTC
>13|TRBJ2-5|-|TRBV12-3/TRBV12-4|-
CASTKLAGETQYF
TGTGCCAGCACCAAACTAGCTGGCGAGACCCAGTACTTC
>14|TRBJ2-3|-|TRBV4-1|-
CASSQDKFRDTQYF
TGCGCCAGCAGCCAAGATAAATTTCGGGATACGCAGTATTTT
>12|TRBJ2-2|-|TRBV28|-
CASSFLTGELFF
TGTGCCAGCAGTTTTCTAACCGGGGAGCTGTTTTTT
>16|TRBJ2-3|TRBD2|TRBV7-6|-
CASSVSGGGSTDTQYF
TGTGCCAGCAGCGTAAGCGGGGGGGGGAGCACAGATACGCAGTATTTT
>14|TRBJ2-3|TRBD2|TRBV3-1/TRBV3-2|-
CASSQRGEGDTQYF
TGTGCCAGCAGCCAGCGGGGGGAAGGAGATACGCAGTATTTT
>14|TRBJ2-2|TRBD2|TRBV4-1|-
CASKRGPNTGELFF
TGCGCCAGCAAGCGGGGGCCGAACACCGGGGAGCTGTTTTTT
>15|TRBJ2-3|TRBD2|TRBV18|-
CASSPTSGERETQYF
TGTGCCAGCTCACCAACTAGCGGGGAAAGGGAAACGCAGTATTTT
>19|TRBJ1-4|-|TRBV7-9|-
CASSLVFTDVRATNEKLFF
TGTGCCAGCAGCTTAGTCTTTACAGACGTACGAGCAACTAATGAAAAACTGTTTTTT
>15|TRBJ1-2|TRBD1|TRBV18|-
CASSPKGQGSRGYTF
TGTGCCAGCTCACCAAAGGGACAGGGGAGTAGGGGCTACACCTTC
>12|TRBJ1-1|-|TRBV12-3/TRBV12-4|-
CASSFGRVSAFF
TGTGCCAGCAGTTTCGGGAGGGTCTCAGCTTTCTTT
>11|TRBJ2-1|-|TRBV2|-
CASTGSGEQFF
TGTGCCAGCACGGGTTCGGGTGAGCAGTTCTTC
>17|TRBJ2-5|-|TRBV10-3|-
CAISESGTERGQETQYF
TGTGCCATCAGTGAGTCGGGGACGGAGAGGGGGCAAGAGACCCAGTACTTC
>17|TRBJ1-4|-|TRBV7-2|-
CASSSSDWDTANEKLFF
TGTGCCAGCAGCTCCTCCGACTGGGACACCGCTAATGAAAAACTGTTTTTT
>15|TRBJ2-4|-|TRBV6-1|-
CASSERGLAKNIQYF
TGTGCCAGCAGTGAAAGGGGTCTAGCCAAAAACATTCAGTACTTC
>15|TRBJ2-2|-|TRBV5-1|-
CASSLWTTDTGELFF
TGCGCCAGCAGCTTGTGGACTACAGACACCGGGGAGCTGTTTTTT
>13|TRBJ1-1|-|TRBV27|-
CASSLGGNTEAFF
TGTGCCAGCAGTTTGGGGGGGAACACTGAAGCTTTCTTT
>14|TRBJ2-1|-|TRBV18|-
CASSRSGDAHEQFF
TGTGCCAGCTCACGGAGCGGAGATGCCCATGAGCAGTTCTTC
>15|TRBJ1-1|TRBD1|TRBV11-2|-
CASGPTGLMNTEAFF
TGTGCCAGCGGTCCGACAGGGCTCATGAACACTGAAGCTTTCTTT
>15|TRBJ1-5|-|TRBV28|-
CASKLGRQGYQPQHF
TGTGCCAGTAAGTTAGGGCGGCAGGGCTATCAGCCCCAGCATTTT
>13|TRBJ1-2|-|TRBV28|-
CASSTATLSGYTF
TGTGCCAGCAGCACAGCTACCCTTAGTGGCTACACCTTC
>13|TRBJ1-6|-|TRBV2|-
CASSGYRVAPLHF
TGTGCCAGCAGTGGCTACAGGGTTGCACCCCTCCACTTT
>15|TRBJ2-2|-|TRBV7-2|-
CASSLSGGDTGELFF
TGTGCCAGCAGCTTATCCGGGGGTGACACCGGGGAGCTGTTTTTT
>12|TRBJ1-1|TRBD1|TRBV2|-
CASMTGITEAFF
TGTGCCAGCATGACAGGGATCACTGAAGCTTTCTTT
>14|TRBJ1-5|-|TRBV10-3|-
CASDTDGTDQPQHF
TGTGCCTCAGACACGGATGGCACGGATCAGCCCCAGCATTTT
>15|TRBJ1-6|TRBD1|TRBV3-1/TRBV3-2|-
CASSQGERGRGPLHF
TGTGCCAGCAGCCAAGGGGAGAGGGGGCGAGGACCCCTCCACTTT
>15|TRBJ2-3|-|TRBV5-1|-
CASSSGVLGTDTQYF
TGCGCCAGCAGCTCAGGGGTTTTGGGCACAGATACGCAGTATTTT
>15|TRBJ2-1|-|TRBV4-2|-
CASRIEVAAYNEQFF
TGTGCCAGCAGGATTGAGGTAGCGGCCTACAATGAGCAGTTCTTC
>16|TRBJ2-3|-|TRBV4-2|-
CASSQDRDTVGDTQYF
TGTGCCAGCAGCCAAGACCGGGACACAGTGGGAGATACGCAGTATTTT
>14|TRBJ2-5|TRBD2|TRBV7-8|-
CASSLASGRETQYF
TGTGCCAGCAGCTTAGCATCCGGGAGGGAGACCCAGTACTTC
>14|TRBJ2-1|-|TRBV7-2|-
CASSLGGSMREQFF
TGTGCCAGCAGCTTAGGAGGTAGCATGAGGGAGCAGTTCTTC
>13|TRBJ1-5|-|TRBV6-5|-
CAVSREANQPQHF
TGTGCCGTTTCCCGGGAGGCCAACCAGCCCCAGCATTTT
>14|TRBJ2-7|TRBD1|TRBV2|few
CASRTDRAMYEQYF
TGTGCCAGCAGAACGGACAGGGCAATGTACGAGCAGTACTTC
>16|TRBJ1-1|-|TRBV7-8|-
CASSQGWEGTTIEAFF
TGTGCCAGCAGCCAAGGGTGGGAGGGGACGACGATTGAAGCTTTCTTT
>13|TRBJ2-7|-|TRBV7-9|-
CASSRTEDYEQYF
TGTGCCAGCAGCCGGACGGAGGACTACGAGCAGTACTTC
>13|TRBJ2-5|-|TRBV10-3|-
CAIGTVNQETQYF
TGTGCCATCGGCACAGTTAATCAAGAGACCCAGTACTTC
>16|TRBJ2-1|TRBD2|TRBV4-1|-
CASSQDPGLAYNEQFF
TGCGCCAGCAGCCAAGACCCGGGACTAGCCTACAATGAGCAGTTCTTC
>14|TRBJ2-2|TRBD1|TRBV10-3|-
CATQGAANTGELFF
TGTGCCACTCAGGGGGCGGCGAACACCGGGGAGCTGTTTTTT
>15|TRBJ2-7|-|TRBV19|-
CASSPAGQGGLEQYF
TGTGCCAGTAGCCCCGCCGGCCAGGGAGGCCTCGAGCAGTACTTC
>13|TRBJ2-5|-|TRBV10-1|once
CASSEQIQETQYF
TGCGCCAGCAGTGAGCAGATCCAAGAGACCCAGTACTTC
>13|TRBJ2-7|TRBD1|TRBV19|once
CASSLDRDGEQYF
TGTGCCAGTAGCTTAGACAGGGACGGCGAGCAGTACTTC
>15|TRBJ2-5|-|TRBV5-6|-
CASSAGQRVPETQYF
TGTGCCAGCAGCGCGGGACAGAGAGTACCAGAGACCCAGTACTTC
>15|TRBJ1-1|-|TRBV19|once
CASSIGGTPNTEAFF
TGTGCCAGTAGTATAGGGGGGACACCGAACACTGAAGCTTTCTTT
>15|TRBJ1-1|-|TRBV24-1|-
CATSDIDRKNTEAFF
TGTGCCACCAGTGATATTGACAGGAAGAACACTGAAGCTTTCTTT
>16|TRBJ2-5|TRBD1|TRBV11-1|-
CASSFWTGGEGETQYF
TGTGCCAGCAGCTTTTGGACAGGGGGCGAAGGAGAGACCCAGTACTTC
>17|TRBJ2-7|-|TRBV13|-
CASSLAPGGGSSYEQYF
TGTGCCAGCAGCTTAGCCCCTGGCGGGGGCTCCTCCTACGAGCAGTACTTC
>14|TRBJ1-2|-|TRBV6-5|-
CASFVGGLGLGYTF
TGTGCCAGCTTTGTCGGGGGGCTTGGGTTGGGCTACACCTTC
>14|TRBJ1-2|TRBD1|TRBV28|-
CASSLGTGTGGYTF
TGTGCCAGCAGCCTAGGAACCGGGACAGGCGGCTACACCTTC